This T cell receptor beta chain was identified in a study of cytomegalovirus exposure and HLA in healthy donors. The protocol was immunoSEQ multiplex PCR, while the TCRdb copy is restricted to in-frame clones and leaves out a portion. The data contain about 250,000 clones, approximately 87% of them singletons. Trimming cost V 6 bases and J 3 bases; bases outside gene matches: 9. The CDR3 spans 15 residues. Per germline, CDR1 SNHLY and CDR2 FYNNEI. This receptor was taken from a man aged 18 to 30 in good health and CMV-seronegative. Sequencing used PBMCs. The chain uses TRBV2 and TRBJ1-1, with TRBD1 matching over 8 bases. The CDR3 DNA follows: TGTGCCAGCAGACCGAGGACAGGGCCCTACACTGAAGCTTTCTTT. Its protein is CASRPRTGPYTEAFF.